This TCR beta chain emerged from a study of blood T cell repertoires in COVID-19 (dated by TCRdb to the early 2020s). Describing the broader study: Collaborator samples came from the United States, Italy and Spain and covered acute and convalescent phases of COVID-19. The prospective study material was composed of cDNA or gDNA derived from T cells, B-cell-depleted T cells, or PBMCs. The dataset comprised deeply sampled blood TCRbeta repertoires from subjects exposed to, actively infected with, or recovered from COVID-19. The repertoires were made available in a free public database intended to serve as a resource for research on the immune response to SARS-CoV-2. Samples were obtained from the ongoing ImmuneRACE study (first 160 participants) and from 1,200 or so subjects provided by 6 global collaborators. A de-identified subject ID, COVID-19 status, age in years and sex were almost always included in the sample metadata. Where available, HLA class I and class II types were taken from metadata supplied by the sample provider and were not determined by assay-based typing. Here is what the overall study found, with its caveats: How much clinical and demographic metadata was included differed by source and by participant, and the metadata was provided uncurated.

From the cysteine through the phenylalanine, the CDR3 covers 18 amino acids. Only CDR3 DNA is held: 54 bases, read in frame from base 1. Germline trimming: 6 bases from V, 3 bases from J; junction bases outside gene matches: 16. TCRbeta CDR3 regions were amplified from genomic DNA by means of the immunoSEQ Assay, a bias-controlled multiplex PCR. The original methods were these. The number of nucleated cells in each sample was estimated by amplification of reference gene primers within the assay. To quantify the absolute abundance of each unique TCRbeta CDR3 rearrangement, sequence reads were collapsed and filtered. For each sample, productive Simpson clonality was calculated by taking the square root of Simpson's diversity index across productive rearrangements. In its TCRdb copy, this immuneACCESS table keeps in-frame sequences only and misses some clones. Where compared with another copy, unresolved V genes explain less than half of these, and the others have no known cause. V and J calls and clone size are given by that table; D and trimming were obtained from the DNA. The sample table records about 44,000 clones; about 88% of these occur just once. The ten largest clones represent roughly a sixth of the sample.

As to this clone: Which antigen it targets is not known. Per-base quality was not reported, and no clone a single base away is much larger than it.

Collaborating institutions collected whole blood in K2EDTA tubes following their own protocols. For TCRbeta analysis, collaborator samples were shipped as frozen whole blood, as isolated PBMCs, or as DNA extracted from either sample type. The chain employs TRBV23-1 and TRBJ1-5; a stretch of 8 junction bases matches TRBD1. TRBV23-1 is filed as an ORF, its function uncertain. The sequence derives from a man between 65 and 80 years old with active COVID-19. The sample taken for sequencing was peripheral blood. Here the CDR3 is given as CASRLLRTGPLLNQPQHF. The nucleotides are TGCGCCAGCAGACTACTTAGGACAGGGCCTCTTCTCAATCAGCCCCAGCATTTT.